The next 23 T cell receptor beta chains were all read from a single sample in a study of blood T cells in healthy people across ages. Sample-barcoded 5' priming and a J-beta primer mix drove a second PCR of roughly 7 to 11 cycles. TCRdb passed the 5' RACE reads through MiXCR, listing each CDR3 protein once. The sample has roughly 1.6 million distinct CDR3 sequences, about 35% seen once. Input material: blood. These receptors all come from a woman in her twenties or thirties in good health.

This clonotype was detected only a few times. V and J are TRBV20-1 and TRBJ1-2; the D is unclear. Germline V gene lookup returns CDR1 DFQATT and CDR2 SNEGSKA (reference sequence). The CDR3 has 13 residues. V lost 6 bases to trimming and J lost 4 bases, with 15 bases between them. The CDR3 sequence: CSATSEGTYGYTF. As DNA, the CDR3 is TGCAGTGCAACTAGCGAGGGAACCTATGGCTACACCTTC.

In the case of this clonotype: Since the CDR3 does not end with the conserved phenylalanine or tryptophan, this likely comes from a read error. The chain has TRBV12-3 or TRBV12-4 and TRBJ2-3, with a tentative D call TRBD2 (5 bases). Trimming pared 4 bases from V and 5 bases from J, leaving 16 bases between. This CDR3 region has 15 residues. CDR3: CASSYGSGVRDTQYC. CDR3 nucleotide sequence: TGTGCCAGCAGTTACGGATCCGGGGTAAGAGATACGCAGTATTGT.

This clonotype was seen only a few times. The chain links TRBV6-6 to TRBJ2-5; perhaps TRBD1 as D (5 bases). Looked up from germline, CDR1 is MNHNY and CDR2 is SVGAGI (reference sequence). The CDR3 extends over 15 amino acids. Trimming cost V 4 bases and J 2 bases, with 14 bases left between them. For the CDR3, the DNA is TGTGCCAGCAGTTTCGGCGGAAAGGGGCAAGAGACCCAGTACTTC. Translated, it gives CASSFGGKGQETQYF.

A remark on this clonotype: A much larger clone is a single base away; this may be a read error. The chain couples TRBV12-3 or TRBV12-4 to TRBJ2-5, with 9 bases identical to TRBD1. The CDR3 covers 12 residues. For the CDR3, the DNA is TGTGTCACCGGGACAGGGAGAGAGACCCAGTACTTC. Amino acid sequence: CVTGTGRETQYF.

In its sample, this clonotype was seen a few times. This chain joins TRBV30 and TRBJ2-1, with 7 bases matching TRBD2. V gave up 2 bases and J gave up 5 bases; unmatched junction bases: 6. The germline CDR1 and CDR2 sequences are GTSNPN and SVGIG (reference sequence). The CDR3 contains 14 residues. The CDR3 region has the DNA TGTGCCTGGAGTAGACTAGCTATCGACAATGAGCAGTTCTTC. Translation gives CAWSRLAIDNEQFF.

This chain joins TRBV6-2 or TRBV6-3 and TRBJ2-1, with D perhaps matching TRBD1 (5 bases). The germline V gene encodes CDR1 MNHEY and CDR2 SVGEGT. The length of the CDR3 is 14 residues. Trimming removed 1 base at V and 4 bases at J, with 8 bases between. CDR3 in amino acids: CASSYYPGYNEQFF. CDR3 nucleotide sequence: TGTGCCAGCAGTTACTATCCAGGGTACAATGAGCAGTTCTTC.

This clonotype showed up just a few times. The chain links TRBV15 to TRBJ2-4; 12 bases are shared with TRBD2. This CDR3 has 21 residues. The V segment lost 0 bases and the J segment 1 base; nucleotides outside the gene matches: 13. CDR1 LNHNV and CDR2 YYDKDF come from the germline V gene (reference sequence). CDR3 in amino acids: CATSRDLRLAGGGRAKNIQYF. CDR3 nucleotide sequence: TGTGCCACCAGCAGAGATCTACGGCTAGCGGGAGGGGGGAGGGCCAAAAACATTCAGTACTTC.

This clonotype came up a few times. The chain couples TRBV6-5 to TRBJ2-1, with 13 bases lining up with TRBD2. This CDR3 has 16 amino acids. Germline CDR1 and CDR2: MNHEY and SVGAGI. V dropped 7 bases and J dropped 8; count of bases not matched to a gene: 11. In DNA, the CDR3 is TGTGCCAGCAATCCGACTAGCGGGAGGTCCTCCCATGAGCAGTTCTTC. Protein sequence: CASNPTSGRSSHEQFF.

The chain links TRBV14 to TRBJ1-2; the D gene is possibly TRBD1 (5 bases). CDR1 and CDR2 from the germline V gene are SGHDN and FVKESK. This CDR3 contains 16 residues. V was shortened by 0 bases and J by 4 bases, with 15 bases between the two germline ends. CDR3 region: CASSQEHWGVGYGYTF. The CDR3 coding sequence is TGTGCCAGCAGCCAAGAACACTGGGGGGTCGGCTATGGCTACACCTTC.

This clonotype came up once. V usage is TRBV27 and J usage is TRBJ1-2; 8 bases line up with TRBD1. Germline CDR1 MNHEY, CDR2 SMNVEV (reference sequence). With 8 bases clipped from V and 4 bases from J, the junction kept 12 bases outside the gene matches. The CDR3 runs 15 residues. The CDR3 DNA reads TGTGCCAGCGGACTTATAGGACAGGGCATCTATGGCTACACCTTC. Residues: CASGLIGQGIYGYTF.

This clonotype was seen more than once but under ten times. The chain links TRBV6-5 to TRBJ2-2; 9 bases match TRBD1. V dropped 6 bases and J dropped 3; count of bases not matched to a gene: 8. Germline loops: CDR1 MNHEY, CDR2 SVGAGI. This CDR3 is 16 amino acids long. CDR3 DNA sequence: TGTGCCAGCAGGCTTAGACAGGGGGAAGACACCGGGGAGCTGTTTTTT. As protein: CASRLRQGEDTGELFF.

V and J are TRBV2 and TRBJ1-1; D not resolved. Germline values: CDR1 SNHLY, CDR2 FYNNEI. V was shortened by 6 bases and J by 5 bases, with 10 bases between the two germline ends. The CDR3 sequence is 12 residues long. The CDR3 here is CASSQKSTEAFF. CDR3 nucleotides: TGTGCCAGCAGCCAGAAAAGTACTGAAGCTTTCTTT.

This clonotype was seen only a few times. The gene calls are TRBV9 and TRBJ2-7, with D hard to call. V lost 4 bases and J 5 bases, leaving 13 bases between the germline ends. This CDR3 contains 13 residues. CDR1 is SGDLS, CDR2 YYNGEE, per germline. The CDR3 bases are TGTGCCAGCAGCCGGCCGAGCGAGCACGAGCAGTACTTC. Translated: CASSRPSEHEQYF.

The V and J genes are TRBV9 and TRBJ2-5; 7 bases line up with TRBD2. CDR3 length equals 14 residues. Trimming removed 3 bases from V and 6 bases from J; junction bases left unmatched: 8. From germline, CDR1 is SGDLS and CDR2 YYNGEE. The CDR3 DNA reads TGTGCCAGCAGCGGCACACTAGCGACACAGACCCAGTACTTC. This sequence encodes CASSGTLATQTQYF. Full variable domain (rest looked up from reference TRBV9 and TRBJ2-5): DSGVTQTPKHLITATGQRVTLRCSPRSGDLSVYWYQQSLDQGLQFLIQYYNGEERAKGNILERFSAQQFPDLHSELNLSSLELGDSALYFCASSGTLATQTQYFGPGTRLLVL.

Concerning this clonotype: A read error may account for a junction end that differs from germline. The chain couples TRBV7-9 to TRBJ1-2; D is perhaps TRBD1 (6 bases). This CDR3 contains 16 residues. The germline V gene encodes CDR1 SEHNR and CDR2 FQNEAQ (reference sequence). CDR3 in DNA: TGTGTCAGCAGCTTCGACGGGACTAGGGGGATCTATGGCTACACCTTC. Encoded protein: CVSSFDGTRGIYGYTF. Full variable domain (rest looked up from reference TRBV7-9 and TRBJ1-2): DTGVSQNPRHKITKRGQNVTFRCDPISEHNRLYWYRQTLGQGPEFLTYFQNEAQLEKSRLLSDRFSAERPKGSFSTLEIQRTEQGDSAMYLCVSSFDGTRGIYGYTFGSGTRLTVV.

The chain is built from TRBV5-6 and TRBJ1-2; TRBD1 might be the D (5 bases). The CDR3 contains 15 residues. Germline V gene lookup returns CDR1 SGHDT and CDR2 YYEEEE. V was shortened by 0 bases and J by 5 bases, with 14 bases between the two germline ends. The CDR3 DNA reads as TGTGCCAGCAGCTTGGCCGAGCGGCCAGGGTATGGCTACACCTTC. It codes for CASSLAERPGYGYTF.

In regard to this clonotype: It may be a read error: a sequence one base away is much more abundant. V is TRBV29-1 and J is TRBJ2-5; possibly TRBD1 for D (5 bases). This CDR3 contains 12 residues. Germline V gene lookup returns CDR1 SQVTM and CDR2 ANQGSEA. CDR3 nucleotide sequence: TGCAGCGTTGTGACAGACGGAGAGGCCCAGTACTTC. Its translation is CSVVTDGEAQYF.

This clonotype was detected a few times. J is TRBJ2-7 and V is TRBV7-9, with D perhaps TRBD1 or TRBD2 (5 bases each). The V and J ends lost 5 bases and 1 base respectively, with 12 bases between them. CDR3 length: 14 amino acids. Germline CDR1 and CDR2: SEHNR and FQNEAQ (reference sequence). The DNA of the CDR3 is TGTGCCAGCAGCAAATCCTGGGGGTCCTACGAGCAGTACTTC. As protein: CASSKSWGSYEQYF.

The sample holds many counts of this clonotype. V and J are TRBV29-1 and TRBJ2-3, with D possibly being TRBD1 (5 bases). This CDR3 is built from 13 residues. V lost 4 bases to trimming and J lost 2 bases, with 10 bases between them. Per germline, CDR1 SQVTM and CDR2 ANQGSEA. The CDR3, as DNA: TGCAGCGTTGTTCCCAGGGTCACAGATACGCAGTATTTT. It is translated as CSVVPRVTDTQYF.

The sample holds one count of this clonotype. The chain couples TRBV15 to TRBJ2-1, with D uncertain. Germline V gene sequence: CDR1 LNHNV, CDR2 YYDKDF (reference sequence). V was clipped by 0 bases and J by 9 bases, with 9 bases between them. CDR3 size: 13 residues. CDR3: CATSRELLVEQFF. The CDR3 bases are TGTGCCACCAGCAGAGAGCTCCTGGTTGAGCAGTTCTTC.

V is TRBV5-1 and J is TRBJ2-1; possible D gene TRBD1, 5 bases. This CDR3 contains 16 residues. Deletions cut 0 bases from V and 2 bases from J, with 12 bases between. Germline V lookup: CDR1 SGHRS, CDR2 YFSETQ. CDR3 DNA sequence: TGCGCCAGCAGCTTGGTGTCGGCAGGGACCTACAATGAGCAGTTCTTC. Its protein product is CASSLVSAGTYNEQFF.

This chain joins TRBV12-3 or TRBV12-4 and TRBJ2-5, with D perhaps TRBD1 (6 bases). The V gene lost 5 bases and the J gene lost 4 bases, with 14 bases spanning the gap. The length of the CDR3 is 14 residues. CDR3 bases: TGTGCCAGCAGTACACCCTGGGGGCGAGAGACCCAGTACTTC. Encoded protein: CASSTPWGRETQYF.

Note on this clonotype: A junction boundary mismatches the germline segment, possibly from a read error. CDR3: CASSFGPTGPGNTRYF. The CDR3, as DNA: TGTGCCAGCAGCTTTGGTCCGACAGGTCCAGGAAACACCAGATATTTT. The chain joins TRBV7-2 to TRBJ1-3; D may be TRBD1 (6 bases). Germline lookup yields CDR1 SGHTA and CDR2 FQGNSA. The CDR3 sequence is 16 residues long. Looking up the rest from reference TRBV7-2 and TRBJ1-3 gives the full variable domain: GAGVSQSPSNKVTEKGKDVELRCDPISGHTALYWYRQSLGQGLEFLIYFQGNSAPDKSGLPSDRFSAERTGGSVSTLTIQRTQQEDSAVYLCASSFGPTGPGNTRYFGEGSWLTVV.